The clone carrying this T cell receptor beta chain was detected only a few times. This entry comes from a study of T cell repertoires in cytomegalovirus infection. TCRdb fed the reads into MiXCR, producing one record per CDR3 protein. The table records roughly 640,000 distinct CDR3 sequences, roughly 26% of them present only once. The CDR3 extends over 17 amino acids. V lost 0 bases, J lost 4 bases, and 7 bases stayed unmatched. Germline CDR1 KGHSH, CDR2 LQKENI. The rearrangement links TRBV18 to TRBJ2-7; 12 nucleotides line up with TRBD1. The source of this sequence is a human donor in good health (CMV status not recorded). Some clones in this sample may be carry-over from other donors' samples. The sample comprised CD8+ T cells from PBMCs. The CDR3, as DNA: TGTGCCAGCTCACCACCGGGGACAGGGGGCGGGCTGTACGAGCAGTACTTC. This sequence encodes CASSPPGTGGGLYEQYF. The full variable domain, its missing parts supplied by reference TRBV18 and TRBJ2-7, is NAGVMQNPRHLVRRRGQEARLRCSPMKGHSHVYWYRQLPEEGLKFMVYLQKENIIDESGMPKERFSAEFPKEGPSILRIQQVVRGDSAAYFCASSPPGTGGGLYEQYFGPGTRLTVT.